These 18 T cell receptor beta chains were all obtained from the same sample, sequenced in a study of tissue T cells after allogeneic stem cell transplantation (dated by TCRdb to the early 2020s). Receptors were amplified or captured by the immunoSEQ multiplex PCR assay. TCRdb retrieved this table from immuneACCESS and kept in-frame rearrangements only. Not all clones are present; in checked studies, unresolved V genes account for under half, and no reason is known for the remainder. In all, the sample holds roughly 25,000 clones, and 73% of those were seen once. The ten largest clones represent about 8.3% of the sample. The intended sense of this specimen's time point label: human tissue collected at research (rapid) autopsy. The sequencing here drew on tissue from the ileum, taken at autopsy. These receptor sequences come from a female donor at least 60 years old with lung cancer.

V is TRBV30 and J is TRBJ2-2; 12 nucleotides align to TRBD2. CDR1 is GTSNPN, CDR2 SVGIG, per germline (reference sequence). CDR3 length equals 15 residues. Trimming at V came to 3 bases and at J to 7 bases, leaving 6 bases not matched to a gene. CDR3: CAWSTSGRWGGELFF. The CDR3 nucleotides are TGTGCCTGGAGCACTAGCGGGAGGTGGGGCGGGGAGCTGTTTTTT.

The chain has TRBV30 and TRBJ2-1; TRBD2 might be the D (7 bases). The germline CDR1 and CDR2 sequences are GTSNPN and SVGIG (reference sequence). The CDR3 is 15 residues long. V lost 1 base, J lost 4 bases, and 14 bases lay in between. CDR3 sequence (DNA): TGTGCCTGGAGTGAGGGGGGGCTCACGTACAATGAGCAGTTCTTC. This codes for CAWSEGGLTYNEQFF.

V and J are TRBV12-5 and TRBJ1-3; no clear D gene. The CDR3 is 16 residues long. Germline CDR1 is LGHNT and CDR2 is FRNRAP. V was pared by 2 bases and J by 4 bases, with 15 bases between. The CDR3 region has the DNA TGTGCTAGTGGTTTGAGAGGGAAAGCTCCGGGAAACACCATATATTTT. Amino acids: CASGLRGKAPGNTIYF.

The genes are TRBV7-2 and TRBJ1-2; unclear D gene. Trimming took 3 bases from V and 0 from J, leaving 8 bases between them. The germline V gene encodes CDR1 SGHTA and CDR2 FQGNSA. The CDR3 runs to 14 residues. The CDR3 here is CASSFRRANYGYTF. The CDR3 bases are TGTGCCAGCAGCTTTCGGAGAGCTAACTATGGCTACACCTTC.

V and J are TRBV30 and TRBJ1-2; unclear D gene. The V and J ends lost 2 bases and 5 bases respectively, with 12 bases between them. The CDR3 contains 13 residues. CDR1 GTSNPN and CDR2 SVGIG come from the germline V gene (reference sequence). CDR3 sequence: CAWSTGRNYGYTF. DNA of the CDR3: TGTGCCTGGAGTACTGGCAGGAATTATGGCTACACCTTC.

The rearrangement uses TRBV7-2 and TRBJ2-5, with a tentative D call TRBD1 (5 bases). Between the trimmed V and J ends, which lost 1 base and 0 bases, there was a span of 6 bases. The CDR3 consists of 14 residues. Germline-derived CDR1 and CDR2 are SGHTA and FQGNSA. CDR3 bases: TGTGCCAGCAGCTTAGGGGGCTACCAAGAGACCCAGTACTTC. Translation gives CASSLGGYQETQYF.

The V call is TRBV7-2, the J call TRBJ2-1, with a weak D call TRBD2 (5 bases). Trimming took off 5 bases at V and 10 bases at J, with 9 bases between the two ends. The CDR3 extends over 11 amino acids. Per germline, CDR1 SGHTA and CDR2 FQGNSA. The CDR3 region is CASSRTEEQFF. DNA of the CDR3: TGTGCCAGCAGCCGGACTGAAGAGCAGTTCTTC. The whole variable domain, filled in from reference TRBV7-2 and TRBJ2-1, reads GAGVSQSPSNKVTEKGKDVELRCDPISGHTALYWYRQSLGQGLEFLIYFQGNSAPDKSGLPSDRFSAERTGGSVSTLTIQRTQQEDSAVYLCASSRTEEQFFGPGTRLTVL.

This clone was detected only a few times. The rearrangement uses TRBV9 and TRBJ2-7; 11 bases fit TRBD1. With V trimmed by 3 bases and J by 6 bases, 5 bases remained unmatched. This CDR3 comprises 14 residues. From germline, CDR1 is SGDLS and CDR2 YYNGEE. CDR3 nucleotide sequence: TGTGCCAGCAGCGCAGGGACAGGGGGAAGCGAGCAGTACTTC. Its translation: CASSAGTGGSEQYF.

The chain links TRBV7-8 to TRBJ1-2; 7 positions agree with TRBD1. This CDR3 is built from 15 residues. Germline CDR1 SGHVS, CDR2 FQNEAQ. The V gene end was trimmed by 1 base and the J gene end by 4 bases; junction bases not matched to a gene: 6. This chain's CDR3 is CASSLVGGQSYGYTF. The CDR3 region has the DNA TGTGCCAGCAGCTTAGTAGGGGGCCAGTCCTATGGCTACACCTTC.

This clone appeared a single time. The J gene is TRBJ1-1, the V gene TRBV6-6, with D perhaps matching TRBD1 (5 bases). The ends were cut back, 2 bases at V and 1 base at J, with 11 bases in the middle. CDR3 length: 15 amino acids. Germline V gives CDR1 MNHNY, CDR2 SVGAGI (reference sequence). CDR3 nucleotides: TGTGCCAGCAGTTACGGGGGGACTGGGAACACTGAAGCTTTCTTT. Protein product: CASSYGGTGNTEAFF.

The chain couples TRBV7-8 to TRBJ1-1; 8 bases map to TRBD1. Trimming cost V 5 bases and J 5 bases; bases outside gene matches: 7. The length of the CDR3 is 14 residues. CDR1 and CDR2 (germline): SGHVS, FQNEAQ. Here the CDR3 reads CASSTWTGRTEAFF. The CDR3 DNA is TGTGCCAGCAGCACCTGGACAGGGCGAACTGAAGCTTTCTTT.

The chain uses TRBV2 and TRBJ1-2; 7 bases fit TRBD1. With 5 bases clipped from V and 6 bases from J, the junction kept 3 bases outside the gene matches. Per germline, CDR1 SNHLY and CDR2 FYNNEI. The CDR3 is 12 amino acids. The CDR3 DNA sequence: TGTGCCAGCAGTTTAACAGGGGATGGCTACACCTTC. This gives the protein CASSLTGDGYTF. The variable domain in full, with the rest retrieved from reference TRBV2 and TRBJ1-2, is EPEVTQTPSHQVTQMGQEVILRCVPISNHLYFYWYRQILGQKVEFLVSFYNNEISEKSEIFDDQFSVERPDGSNFTLKIRSTKLEDSAMYFCASSLTGDGYTFGSGTRLTVV.

The rearrangement uses TRBV5-1 and TRBJ2-1; D not certain. This CDR3 region has 13 residues. V lost 0 bases, J lost 6 bases, and 7 bases lay in between. The V gene's germline CDR1 is SGHRS and CDR2 YFSETQ. The CDR3 loop reads CASSLEGFNEQFF. In nucleotides, the CDR3 is TGCGCCAGCAGCTTGGAAGGGTTCAATGAGCAGTTCTTC.

CDR3 in amino acids: CASTPLGGAGQPQHF. Here the CDR3 DNA reads TGTGCCAGTACCCCCCTTGGGGGCGCGGGTCAGCCCCAGCATTTT. The V gene is TRBV19, the J gene TRBJ1-5, with TRBD1 as a possible D gene (6 bases). The germline V and J ends were trimmed by 7 bases and 6 bases, with 19 bases remaining between them. The CDR3 runs 15 residues. Germline CDR1 and CDR2: LNHDA and SQIVND (reference sequence).

The rearrangement joins TRBV2 to TRBJ2-7; 9 positions agree with TRBD1. The CDR3 length is 15 residues. Germline V lookup: CDR1 SNHLY, CDR2 FYNNEI. The trim removed 6 bases at V and 5 bases at J, leaving 11 bases unmatched. The CDR3 loop is CASRVKGGTGNEQYF. The CDR3, as DNA: TGTGCCAGCAGAGTGAAGGGTGGGACAGGGAACGAGCAGTACTTC. Together with reference TRBV2 and TRBJ2-7, the CDR3 gives the full variable domain: EPEVTQTPSHQVTQMGQEVILRCVPISNHLYFYWYRQILGQKVEFLVSFYNNEISEKSEIFDDQFSVERPDGSNFTLKIRSTKLEDSAMYFCASRVKGGTGNEQYFGPGTRLTVT.

CDR3 coding DNA: TGTGCCAGCAGCTTAACCGGGACTAGCGGGATCCAAGAGACCCAGTACTTC. It specifies CASSLTGTSGIQETQYF. The rearrangement links TRBV7-3 to TRBJ2-5; TRBD2 matches 13 bases. V trimming: 0 bases; J trimming: 1 base; junction bases outside the gene matches: 2. Per germline, CDR1 SGHTA and CDR2 FQGTGA. The CDR3 is 17 amino acids.

This chain uses TRBV3-1 (or the pseudogene TRBV3-2) with TRBJ2-3; D is unclear. There are 11 residues in the CDR3. V gave up 6 bases and J gave up 4 bases, with 5 bases separating them. CDR1 is LGHDT and CDR2 is YNNKEL in the germline V gene (reference sequence). CDR3 region: CASRKADTQYF. DNA of the CDR3: TGTGCCAGCAGAAAAGCAGATACGCAGTATTTT.

This clone was seen a single time. V gene TRBV5-5 combines with J gene TRBJ2-5, with a tentative D call TRBD2 (6 bases). V lost 0 bases, J lost 5 bases, and 11 bases lay in between. Germline CDR1 and CDR2: SGHKS and YYEKEE (reference sequence). The CDR3 is 14 residues long. CDR3 loop: CASSLGGGSETQYF. CDR3 in DNA: TGTGCCAGCAGCTTGGGTGGGGGGAGTGAGACCCAGTACTTC.